This T cell receptor beta chain was recorded in a study of T-cell reconstitution after alpha-beta-depleted transplantation in children. The germline V and J ends were trimmed by 0 bases and 0 bases, with 9 bases remaining between them. Germline V lookup: CDR1 SGHTA, CDR2 FQGNSA. This CDR3 is built from 16 residues. Comment on this clonotype: Its antigen is as yet unknown.

For TCRbeta, the library was prepared with unique molecular identifiers. MiXCR, run by TCRdb on the PCR reads, gives a single entry per CDR3 protein. The table shows fewer than 350,000 distinct CDR3 sequences, with around 10% occurring only once. Study results and caveats: Expanded clones from the graft, numbering several hundred, reportedly supplied alpha-beta T cells about two months after transplant.

This sequence joins TRBV7-2 and TRBJ1-5; D is unclear. The origin of this receptor is a male patient aged 2 to 9 who had a stem cell transplant for chronic granulomatous disease, so the T cells may come from the graft donor. The specimen was peripheral blood, collected 180 days after TCRalphabeta/CD19-depleted stem cell transplant. CDR3 DNA: TGTGCCAGCAGCTTAGCTCCCGAGTATAGCAATCAGCCCCAGCATTTT. Its protein is CASSLAPEYSNQPQHF. Full variable domain (rest looked up from reference TRBV7-2 and TRBJ1-5): GAGVSQSPSNKVTEKGKDVELRCDPISGHTALYWYRQSLGQGLEFLIYFQGNSAPDKSGLPSDRFSAERTGGSVSTLTIQRTQQEDSAVYLCASSLAPEYSNQPQHFGDGTRLSIL.